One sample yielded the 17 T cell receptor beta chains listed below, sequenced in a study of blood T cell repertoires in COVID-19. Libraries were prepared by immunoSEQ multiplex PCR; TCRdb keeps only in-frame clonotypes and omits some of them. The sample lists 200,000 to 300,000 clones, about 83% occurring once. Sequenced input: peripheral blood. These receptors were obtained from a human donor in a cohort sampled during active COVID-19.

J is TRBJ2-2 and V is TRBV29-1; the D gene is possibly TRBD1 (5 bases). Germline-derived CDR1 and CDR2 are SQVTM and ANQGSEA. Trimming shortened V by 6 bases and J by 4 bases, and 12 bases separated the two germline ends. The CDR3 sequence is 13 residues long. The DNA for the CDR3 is TGCAGCGTGCAGGGCCCTGGCACCGGGGAGCTGTTTTTT. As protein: CSVQGPGTGELFF.

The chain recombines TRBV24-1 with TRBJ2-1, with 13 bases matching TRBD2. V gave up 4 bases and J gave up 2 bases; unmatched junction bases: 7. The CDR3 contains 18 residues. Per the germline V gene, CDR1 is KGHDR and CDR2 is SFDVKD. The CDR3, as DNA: TGTGCCACCAGTGAGTCAACTAGCGGGAGGGGAACCTACAATGAGCAGTTCTTC. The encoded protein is CATSESTSGRGTYNEQFF.

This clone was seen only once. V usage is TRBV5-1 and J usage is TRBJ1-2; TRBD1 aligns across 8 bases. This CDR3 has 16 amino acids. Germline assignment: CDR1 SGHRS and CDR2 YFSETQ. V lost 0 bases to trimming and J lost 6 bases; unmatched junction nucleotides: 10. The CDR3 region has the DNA TGCGCCAGCAGCTTGGGGCAGGGGGCGGAAGTGGATGGCTACACCTTC. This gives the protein CASSLGQGAEVDGYTF.

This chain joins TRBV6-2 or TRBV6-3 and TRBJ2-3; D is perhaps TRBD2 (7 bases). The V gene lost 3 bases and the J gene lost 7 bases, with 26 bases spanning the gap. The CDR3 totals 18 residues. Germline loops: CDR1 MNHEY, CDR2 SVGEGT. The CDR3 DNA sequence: TGTGCCAGCAGTTATTCGAACATGAGGGGGGGAAGGTACAATACGCAGTATTTT. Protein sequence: CASSYSNMRGGRYNTQYF.

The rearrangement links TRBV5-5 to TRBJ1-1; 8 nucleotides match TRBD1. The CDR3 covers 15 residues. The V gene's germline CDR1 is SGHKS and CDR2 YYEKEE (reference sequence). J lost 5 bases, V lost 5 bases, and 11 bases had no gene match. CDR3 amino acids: CASRERTGSNTEAFF. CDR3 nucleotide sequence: TGTGCCAGCAGAGAGAGGACAGGGAGTAATACTGAAGCTTTCTTT.

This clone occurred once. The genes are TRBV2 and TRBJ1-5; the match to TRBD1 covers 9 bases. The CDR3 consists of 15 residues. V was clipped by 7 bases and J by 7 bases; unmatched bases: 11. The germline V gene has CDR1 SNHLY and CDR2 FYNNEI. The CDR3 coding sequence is TGTGCCAGCACTTCTGGGACAGGGAGTAGCCAGCCCCAGCATTTT. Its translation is CASTSGTGSSQPQHF.

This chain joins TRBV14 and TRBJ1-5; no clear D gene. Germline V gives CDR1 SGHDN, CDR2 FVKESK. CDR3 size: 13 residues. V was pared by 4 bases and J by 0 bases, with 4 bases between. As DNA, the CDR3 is TGTGCCAGCAGCCTTTATAGCAATCAGCCCCAGCATTTT. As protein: CASSLYSNQPQHF. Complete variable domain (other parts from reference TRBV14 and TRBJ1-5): EAGVTQFPSHSVIEKGQTVTLRCDPISGHDNLYWYRRVMGKEIKFLLHFVKESKQDESGMPNNRFLAERTGGTYSTLKVQPAELEDSGVYFCASSLYSNQPQHFGDGTRLSIL.

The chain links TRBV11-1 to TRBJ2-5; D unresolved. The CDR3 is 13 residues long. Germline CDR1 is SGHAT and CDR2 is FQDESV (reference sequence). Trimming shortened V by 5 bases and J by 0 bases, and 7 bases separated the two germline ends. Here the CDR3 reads CASSPGYQETQYF. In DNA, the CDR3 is TGTGCCAGCAGCCCCGGGTACCAAGAGACCCAGTACTTC.

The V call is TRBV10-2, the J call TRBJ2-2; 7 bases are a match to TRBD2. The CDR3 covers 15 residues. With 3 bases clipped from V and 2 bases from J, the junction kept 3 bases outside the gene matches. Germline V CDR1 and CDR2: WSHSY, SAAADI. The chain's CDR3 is CASSEAGINTGELFF. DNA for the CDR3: TGCGCCAGCAGTGAAGCGGGGATAAACACCGGGGAGCTGTTTTTT.

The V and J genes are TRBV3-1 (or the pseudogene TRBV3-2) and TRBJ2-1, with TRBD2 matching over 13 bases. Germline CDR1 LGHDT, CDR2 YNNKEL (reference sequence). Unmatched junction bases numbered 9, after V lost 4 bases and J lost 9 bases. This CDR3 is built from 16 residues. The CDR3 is CASSPRTSGSVGEQFF. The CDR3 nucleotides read TGTGCCAGCAGCCCCCGGACTAGCGGGAGTGTGGGTGAGCAGTTCTTC.

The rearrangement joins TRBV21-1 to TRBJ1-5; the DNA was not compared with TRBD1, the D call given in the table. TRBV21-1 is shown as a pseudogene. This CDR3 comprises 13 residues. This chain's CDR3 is CASSGRHNQPQHF. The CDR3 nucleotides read TGTGCCAGCAGCGGCAGGCACAATCAGCCCCAGCATTTT.

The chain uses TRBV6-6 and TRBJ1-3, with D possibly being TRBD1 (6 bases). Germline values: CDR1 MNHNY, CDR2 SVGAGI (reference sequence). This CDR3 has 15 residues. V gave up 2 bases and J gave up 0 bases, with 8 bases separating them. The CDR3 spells CASSYGGPSGNTIYF. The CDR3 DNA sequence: TGTGCCAGCAGTTACGGGGGCCCCTCTGGAAACACCATATATTTT.

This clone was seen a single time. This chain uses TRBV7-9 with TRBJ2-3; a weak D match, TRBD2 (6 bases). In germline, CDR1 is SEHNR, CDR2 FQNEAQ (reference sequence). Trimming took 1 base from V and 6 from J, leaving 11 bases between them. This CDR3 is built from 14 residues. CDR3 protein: CASSLGGEQDTQYF. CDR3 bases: TGTGCCAGCAGCTTAGGGGGGGAACAGGATACGCAGTATTTT.

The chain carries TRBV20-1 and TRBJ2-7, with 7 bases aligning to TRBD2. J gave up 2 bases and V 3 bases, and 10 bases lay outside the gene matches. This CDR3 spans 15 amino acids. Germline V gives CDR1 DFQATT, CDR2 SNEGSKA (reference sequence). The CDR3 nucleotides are TGCAGTGCTAGTCCCTCCCCAGCGGGAACCTACGAGCAGTACTTC. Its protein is CSASPSPAGTYEQYF.

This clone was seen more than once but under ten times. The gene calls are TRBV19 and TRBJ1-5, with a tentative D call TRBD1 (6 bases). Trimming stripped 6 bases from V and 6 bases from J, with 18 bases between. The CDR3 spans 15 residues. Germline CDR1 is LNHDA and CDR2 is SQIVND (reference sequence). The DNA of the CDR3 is TGTGCCAGTAGCAACGTCGGGGGGGCGGGTCAGCCCCAGCATTTT. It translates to CASSNVGGAGQPQHF.

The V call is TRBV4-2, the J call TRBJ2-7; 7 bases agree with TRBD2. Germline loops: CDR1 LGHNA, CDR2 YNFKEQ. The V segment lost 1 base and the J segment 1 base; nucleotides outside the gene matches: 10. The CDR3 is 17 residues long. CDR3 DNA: TGTGCCAGCAGCCAAGGGGTGAGTGGGAGGGGTTCCTACGAGCAGTACTTC. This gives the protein CASSQGVSGRGSYEQYF.

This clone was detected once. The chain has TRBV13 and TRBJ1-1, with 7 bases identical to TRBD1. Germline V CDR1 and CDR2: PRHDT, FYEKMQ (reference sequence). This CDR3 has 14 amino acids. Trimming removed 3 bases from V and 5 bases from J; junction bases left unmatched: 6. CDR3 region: CASSFSGGRTEAFF. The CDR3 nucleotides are TGTGCCAGCAGCTTTTCAGGGGGGAGGACTGAAGCTTTCTTT.